What follows are 27 T cell receptor beta chains derived from one specimen sequenced in a study of blood T cell repertoires in COVID-19. Using immunoSEQ multiplex PCR, the repertoire was profiled, and TCRdb retains in-frame clones only, with some absent. The table records tens of thousands of clones, 88% of them present only once. The source material was peripheral blood. The receptors were sampled from a human donor with active COVID-19. The donor label of this sample is uncertain.

The genes are TRBV12-3 or TRBV12-4 and TRBJ1-2; 9 bases line up with TRBD1. After removal of 5 bases from V and 8 bases from J, the junction contained 6 bases not matched to a gene. The CDR3 has 13 residues. The CDR3: CASSRQGVKGYTF. The CDR3 DNA reads TGTGCCAGCAGTCGACAGGGGGTAAAAGGCTACACCTTC.

The rearrangement uses TRBV14 and TRBJ2-7; perhaps TRBD2 as D (5 bases). Germline CDR1 SGHDN, CDR2 FVKESK. The ends were cut back, 3 bases at V and 7 bases at J, with 13 bases in the middle. CDR3 length: 13 amino acids. This chain's CDR3 is CASSQSEGWEQYF. The CDR3 coding sequence is TGTGCCAGCAGCCAGAGTGAGGGCTGGGAGCAGTACTTC.

This rearrangement joins TRBV5-6 to TRBJ2-5; no firm D call. V was pared by 1 base and J by 5 bases, with 3 bases between. The CDR3 is 11 residues long. Germline-derived CDR1 and CDR2 are SGHDT and YYEEEE. The CDR3 reads CASSLRETQYF. The CDR3, as DNA: TGTGCCAGCAGCTTGCGGGAGACCCAGTACTTC.

The rearrangement joins TRBV18 to TRBJ2-1, with 11 bases aligning to TRBD1. V dropped 3 bases and J dropped 8; count of bases not matched to a gene: 6. CDR1 is KGHSH and CDR2 is LQKENI in the germline V gene. The CDR3 extends over 15 amino acids. The CDR3 DNA reads TGTGCCAGCTCACCTCCCCGGGACAGGGGGTATGAGCAGTTCTTC. Protein product: CASSPPRDRGYEQFF.

The rearrangement joins TRBV27 to TRBJ2-7; 12 bases line up with TRBD2. The germline V gene encodes CDR1 MNHEY and CDR2 SMNVEV (reference sequence). With 4 bases clipped from V and 5 bases from J, the junction kept 15 bases outside the gene matches. The CDR3 contains 18 residues. The CDR3: CASSSPKGGTSGLNEQYF. In DNA, the CDR3 is TGTGCCAGCAGTTCACCCAAGGGGGGGACTAGCGGGCTTAACGAGCAGTACTTC.

This chain links TRBV5-1 with TRBJ1-1; D may be TRBD1 (5 bases). This CDR3 contains 14 residues. Germline V lookup: CDR1 SGHRS, CDR2 YFSETQ. V lost 4 bases and J lost 0, with 10 bases in between. CDR3 residues: CASSALTVNTEAFF. The CDR3 DNA follows: TGCGCCAGCAGCGCTCTGACAGTGAACACTGAAGCTTTCTTT.

The V call is TRBV19, the J call TRBJ1-1; D is perhaps TRBD1 (5 bases). Trimming removed 3 bases at V and 1 base at J, with 9 bases between. CDR1 is LNHDA and CDR2 is SQIVND in the germline V gene (reference sequence). The CDR3 is 14 residues long. The DNA for the CDR3 is TGTGCCAGTAGTATCCTGGGGGGGAACACTGAAGCTTTCTTT. This encodes CASSILGGNTEAFF.

The V and J genes are TRBV6-5 and TRBJ1-5; D not resolved. Trimming removed 8 bases from V and 2 bases from J, with 10 bases in between. The CDR3 totals 13 residues. CDR1 is MNHEY, CDR2 SVGAGI, per germline. CDR3 nucleotide sequence: TGTGCCAGCGGGAGGTCGGGCAATCAGCCCCAGCATTTT. Encoded protein: CASGRSGNQPQHF.

V gene TRBV27 combines with J gene TRBJ1-1; 7 bases fit TRBD1. CDR1 and CDR2 from the germline V gene are MNHEY and SMNVEV (reference sequence). With 1 base clipped from V and 3 bases from J, the junction kept 14 bases outside the gene matches. The CDR3 length is 18 residues. In DNA, the CDR3 is TGTGCCAGCAGTTTATTCTCATCCCGAGGGGGCGCGGACACTGAAGCTTTCTTT. Protein product: CASSLFSSRGGADTEAFF.

The chain uses TRBV28 and TRBJ2-3; 7 nucleotides align to TRBD2. The germline V gene has CDR1 MDHEN and CDR2 SYDVKM. The CDR3 extends over 16 amino acids. J lost 1 base, V lost 1 base, and 5 bases had no gene match. CDR3 coding DNA: TGTGCCAGCAGTTTATTTGCGGGAGCTGGCACAGATACGCAGTATTTT. The encoded protein is CASSLFAGAGTDTQYF.

The chain carries TRBV6-5 and TRBJ2-7; 9 bases agree with TRBD1. The CDR3 has 15 amino acids. The J segment lost 6 bases and the V segment lost 4 bases, leaving 10 bases of the junction unmatched. CDR1 MNHEY and CDR2 SVGAGI come from the germline V gene. The CDR3: CASSSNRGHQVEQYF. The CDR3 nucleotides read TGTGCCAGCAGTTCCAACAGGGGGCATCAGGTCGAGCAGTACTTC.

This chain connects TRBV28 to TRBJ2-7, with a possible D match to TRBD2 (6 bases). CDR1 MDHEN and CDR2 SYDVKM come from the germline V gene. The CDR3 has 16 amino acids. Trimming cost V 3 bases and J 2 bases, with 17 bases left between them. As DNA, the CDR3 is TGTGCCAGCAGTTTTAAAGGGTCGGGGGATCCCTACGAGCAGTACTTC. This gives the protein CASSFKGSGDPYEQYF.

This clone was detected once. The J gene is TRBJ2-6, the V gene TRBV28, with D possibly being TRBD1 (5 bases). V was trimmed by 6 bases and J by 4 bases, leaving 19 bases between them. CDR1 and CDR2 from the germline V gene are MDHEN and SYDVKM. CDR3 length: 17 residues. The CDR3 reads CASSLGAGALGANVLTF. As DNA, the CDR3 is TGTGCCAGCAGCCTTGGGGCTGGGGCGCTCGGGGCCAACGTCCTGACTTTC.

V and J are TRBV3-1 (or the pseudogene TRBV3-2) and TRBJ1-3; TRBD1 is a possible D gene (6 bases). Between the trimmed V and J ends, which lost 2 bases and 0 bases, there was a span of 8 bases. This CDR3 comprises 15 residues. CDR1 and CDR2 from the germline V gene are LGHDT and YNNKEL (reference sequence). CDR3 amino acids: CASSQPTGSGNTIYF. The DNA of the CDR3 is TGTGCCAGCAGCCAACCGACAGGCTCTGGAAACACCATATATTTT.

The chain uses TRBV9 and TRBJ2-5, with 7 bases aligning to TRBD2. V gave up 4 bases and J gave up 4 bases; unmatched junction bases: 13. The germline V gene has CDR1 SGDLS and CDR2 YYNGEE. The CDR3 extends over 16 amino acids. This chain's CDR3 is CASSPLGRAGVETQYF. The CDR3 bases are TGTGCCAGCAGCCCTCTAGGAAGGGCGGGAGTAGAGACCCAGTACTTC.

Here the CDR3 reads CATSQGRVSSGELFF. CDR3 sequence (DNA): TGTGCCACCAGCCAAGGCAGGGTCTCTTCCGGGGAGCTGTTTTTT. This chain connects TRBV15 to TRBJ2-2; D may be TRBD1 (5 bases). Germline assignment: CDR1 LNHNV and CDR2 YYDKDF (reference sequence). The CDR3 is 15 residues long. The V end lost 5 bases, the J end lost 6 bases, and 16 bases lay between the germline ends.

DNA for the CDR3: TGCAGTGCTAGTCCGGCCGGGACAGGGGCCTACGAGCAGTACTTC. Translating it yields CSASPAGTGAYEQYF. The chain recombines TRBV20-1 with TRBJ2-7; 10 nucleotides align to TRBD1. The ends lost 3 bases at V and 2 bases at J; junction bases unmatched: 7. Germline CDR1 DFQATT, CDR2 SNEGSKA (reference sequence). The CDR3 has 15 residues.

This chain uses TRBV11-3 with TRBJ1-3, with TRBD1 identical over 8 bases. V lost 6 bases and J lost 3; bases outside the gene matches: 7. In germline, CDR1 is SGHNT, CDR2 YENEEA. The CDR3 extends over 15 amino acids. The CDR3 loop is CASRKGQGHGNTIYF. The CDR3 nucleotides are TGTGCCAGCAGAAAAGGACAGGGACATGGAAACACCATATATTTT.

The chain couples TRBV7-2 to TRBJ2-1, with D unresolved. The length of the CDR3 is 18 residues. The V end lost 2 bases, the J end lost 1 base, and 18 bases lay between the germline ends. Germline values: CDR1 SGHTA, CDR2 FQGNSA. The CDR3 spells CASSLSGSWMTSYNEQFF. As DNA, the CDR3 is TGTGCCAGCAGCTTATCCGGGTCCTGGATGACTTCCTACAATGAGCAGTTCTTC.

The rearrangement links TRBV5-1 to TRBJ2-1; the D gene is possibly TRBD2 (6 bases). Germline V gene lookup returns CDR1 SGHRS and CDR2 YFSETQ. CDR3 length: 20 residues. The germline V and J ends were trimmed by 5 bases and 5 bases, with 32 bases remaining between them. The DNA for the CDR3 is TGCGCCAGCAGTCGACAAGTTTTATTTCGATACGCGGGGAAGAACAATGAGCAGTTCTTC. It yields the protein CASSRQVLFRYAGKNNEQFF.

V and J are TRBV7-2 and TRBJ2-1; perhaps TRBD2 as D (6 bases). CDR1 and CDR2 from the germline V gene are SGHTA and FQGNSA. Trimming removed 5 bases at V and 4 bases at J, with 18 bases between. The CDR3 runs to 16 residues. Written as DNA, the CDR3 is TGTGCCAGCAGCCGGGCGGGGACCTCCCATTACAATGAGCAGTTCTTC. It encodes CASSRAGTSHYNEQFF.

This clone appeared a few times. This chain links TRBV7-2 with TRBJ2-7; TRBD1 matches 8 bases. The trim removed 5 bases at V and 4 bases at J, leaving 7 bases unmatched. The CDR3 totals 14 residues. Germline-derived CDR1 and CDR2 are SGHTA and FQGNSA. The chain's CDR3 is CASSRTGRGYEQYF. The CDR3 nucleotides read TGTGCCAGCAGCCGGACAGGGAGAGGATACGAGCAGTACTTC.

This rearrangement joins TRBV24-1 to TRBJ2-3; 7 bases match TRBD2. Germline assignment: CDR1 KGHDR and CDR2 SFDVKD. The V and J ends lost 9 bases and 1 base, in that order; junction bases with no gene match: 3. The CDR3 consists of 13 residues. CDR3 nucleotide sequence: TGTGCCACCGCGAGCGGGGGCACAGATACGCAGTATTTT. This gives the protein CATASGGTDTQYF.

This sequence joins TRBV19 and TRBJ2-3; D unresolved. Looked up from germline, CDR1 is LNHDA and CDR2 is SQIVND (reference sequence). CDR3 length: 12 residues. V lost 5 bases, J lost 0 bases, and 3 bases lay in between. DNA of the CDR3: TGTGCCAGTAGTGCGAGCACAGATACGCAGTATTTT. Protein product: CASSASTDTQYF.

This clone was detected only once. The V and J genes are TRBV7-9 and TRBJ1-4; 10 nucleotides match TRBD1. J lost 0 bases, V lost 6 bases, and 7 bases had no gene match. The CDR3 has 17 residues. The V gene's germline CDR1 is SEHNR and CDR2 FQNEAQ (reference sequence). CDR3 bases: TGTGCCAGCAGTTCGACAGGGGGCCTTTCAACTAATGAAAAACTGTTTTTT. It translates to CASSSTGGLSTNEKLFF.

The gene calls are TRBV28 and TRBJ1-4, with 8 bases fitting TRBD1. Looked up from germline, CDR1 is MDHEN and CDR2 is SYDVKM. V dropped 3 bases and J dropped 2; count of bases not matched to a gene: 2. The CDR3 is 15 amino acids. CDR3 residues: CASSFRQGTNEKLFF. The DNA for the CDR3 is TGTGCCAGCAGTTTTCGACAGGGGACTAATGAAAAACTGTTTTTT.

The V and J genes are TRBV18 and TRBJ1-2; D remains ambiguous. In germline, CDR1 is KGHSH, CDR2 LQKENI. There are 16 residues in the CDR3. Trimming stripped 2 bases from V and 0 bases from J, with 13 bases between. CDR3 coding DNA: TGTGCCAGCTCACCATTGGGAGGTTCTACTAACTATGGCTACACCTTC. This translates into CASSPLGGSTNYGYTF.